The entry below describes one TCR beta chain. Its matching antigen is unknown. Germline CDR1 and CDR2: SEHNR and FQNEAQ (reference sequence). The trim removed 5 bases at V and 7 bases at J, leaving 12 bases unmatched. The CDR3 is 16 residues long. Per the original methods: As immunoSEQ supplied junction-only sequences (without quality scores), filtering differed. Repertoires were generated with immunoSEQ multiplex PCR, while TCRdb's copy carries only in-frame clones and drops some. The V and J calls and clone size are taken from that table; D and trimming were inferred from the DNA. This repertoire shows about 340,000 clones, 73% found once; its top ten account for 10%. This sample stems from a study of shared clonotypes between healthy human individuals. Study-level information: There were three CD4 naive, three CD4 memory, two CD8 naive and one CD8 memory plates per donor.

General study findings and limits: The study's rarefaction showed incomplete sorted-subset sequencing despite large depth. Donors were few, which limited the genetic and exposure-history diversity represented.

This chain joins TRBV7-9 and TRBJ2-1, with 9 nucleotides matching TRBD2. Sequencing used memory CD4+ T cells sorted from blood. Subset noted: CD45RA-negative fraction. The sequence was obtained from a man aged 25 to 45 in good health. CDR3 sequence (DNA): TGTGCCAGCAGCCCACGTAGGCGGGAGGGCCGGAATGAGCAGTTCTTC. Residues: CASSPRRREGRNEQFF.